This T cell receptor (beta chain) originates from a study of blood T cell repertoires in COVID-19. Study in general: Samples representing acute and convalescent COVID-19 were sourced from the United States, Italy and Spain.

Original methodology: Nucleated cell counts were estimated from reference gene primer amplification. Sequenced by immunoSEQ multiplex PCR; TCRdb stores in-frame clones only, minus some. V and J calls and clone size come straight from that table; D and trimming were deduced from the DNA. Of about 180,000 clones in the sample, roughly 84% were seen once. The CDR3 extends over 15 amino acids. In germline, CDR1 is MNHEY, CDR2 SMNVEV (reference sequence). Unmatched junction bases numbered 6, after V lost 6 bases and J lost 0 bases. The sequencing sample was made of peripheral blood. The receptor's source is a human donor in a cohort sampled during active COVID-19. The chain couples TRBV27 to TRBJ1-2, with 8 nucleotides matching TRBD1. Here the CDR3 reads CASRKQGVANYGYTF. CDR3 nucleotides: TGTGCCAGCAGAAAACAGGGGGTTGCTAACTATGGCTACACCTTC.